The sequence of this T cell receptor beta chain was determined in a study of CD8+CD57+ T cells in acquired aplastic anemia. Study-level background: Average DNA yield from sorted CD4+ and CD8+ cells was about 3.2 ug. Healthy donors averaged around 10 million reads for CD4+ cells. Study-level results: Patients had twenty-nine CD8+ CDR3 sequences in common with controls (the shared set). In CD8+ cells, Simpson's diversity showed no significant difference between patients and controls.

Turning to this clonotype: Its cognate antigen is unknown.

Per the germline V gene, CDR1 is SGHVS and CDR2 is FQNEAQ. V gave up 8 bases and J gave up 3 bases, with 10 bases separating them. This CDR3 is 12 amino acids long. The use of genomic DNA as template underpinned the TCR beta VDJ and CDR3 profiling. TCRdb redid the calling of the reads with MiXCR, one entry per CDR3 protein. The data hold 180,000 or so distinct CDR3 sequences, with around 45% observed a single time. The chain has TRBV7-8 and TRBJ1-2, with no clear D. The sample comprised sorted CD4+, CD8+, or CD8+CD57+ T cells (not recorded which) from PBMCs. The source is a human donor in good health. The CDR3 region is CASVGRYYGYTF. In nucleotides, the CDR3 is TGTGCCAGCGTGGGCAGGTACTATGGCTACACCTTC.